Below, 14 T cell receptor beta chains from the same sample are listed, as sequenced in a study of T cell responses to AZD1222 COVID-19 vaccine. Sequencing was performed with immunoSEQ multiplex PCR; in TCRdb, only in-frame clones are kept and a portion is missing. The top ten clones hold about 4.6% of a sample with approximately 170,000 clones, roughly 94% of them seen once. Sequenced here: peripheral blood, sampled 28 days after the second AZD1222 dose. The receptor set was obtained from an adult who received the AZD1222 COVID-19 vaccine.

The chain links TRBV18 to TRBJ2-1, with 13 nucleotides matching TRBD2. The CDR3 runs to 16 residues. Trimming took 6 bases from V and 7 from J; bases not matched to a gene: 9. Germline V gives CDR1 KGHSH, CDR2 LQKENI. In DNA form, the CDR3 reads TGTGCCAGCTCGCCTCCGGGACTAGCGGGGCTGAATGAGCAGTTCTTC. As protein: CASSPPGLAGLNEQFF.

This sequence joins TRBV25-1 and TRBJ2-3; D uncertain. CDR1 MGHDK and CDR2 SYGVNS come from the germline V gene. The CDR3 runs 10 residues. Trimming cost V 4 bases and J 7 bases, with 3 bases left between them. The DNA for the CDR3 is TGTGCCAGCAGTGGAAATACGCAGTATTTT. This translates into CASSGNTQYF.

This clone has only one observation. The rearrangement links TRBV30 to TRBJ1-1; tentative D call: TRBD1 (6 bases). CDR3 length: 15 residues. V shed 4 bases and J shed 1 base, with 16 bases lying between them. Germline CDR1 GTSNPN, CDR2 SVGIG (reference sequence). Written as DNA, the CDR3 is TGTGCCTGGACCGAGGGGGGGCGGAAGAACACTGAAGCTTTCTTT. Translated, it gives CAWTEGGRKNTEAFF. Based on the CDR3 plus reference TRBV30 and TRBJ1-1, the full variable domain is SQTIHQWPATLVQPVGSPLSLECTVEGTSNPNLYWYRQAAGRGLQLLFYSVGIGQISSEVPQNLSASRPQDRQFILSSKKLLLSDSGFYLCAWTEGGRKNTEAFFGQGTRLTVV.

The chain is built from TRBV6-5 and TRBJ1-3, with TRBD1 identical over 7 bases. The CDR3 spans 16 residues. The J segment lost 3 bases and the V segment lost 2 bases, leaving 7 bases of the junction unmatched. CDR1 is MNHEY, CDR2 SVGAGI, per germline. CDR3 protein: CASSYTRPGGGNTIYF. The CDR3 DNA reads TGTGCCAGCAGTTACACCCGCCCAGGGGGTGGAAACACCATATATTTT.

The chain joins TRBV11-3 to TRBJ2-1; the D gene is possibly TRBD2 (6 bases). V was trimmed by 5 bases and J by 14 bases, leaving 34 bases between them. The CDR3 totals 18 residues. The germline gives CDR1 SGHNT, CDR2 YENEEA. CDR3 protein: CASSRPPRRRDCPEVEFF. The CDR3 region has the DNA TGTGCCAGCAGCCGCCCTCCCCGGAGGCGGGATTGCCCCGAGGTTGAGTTCTTC.

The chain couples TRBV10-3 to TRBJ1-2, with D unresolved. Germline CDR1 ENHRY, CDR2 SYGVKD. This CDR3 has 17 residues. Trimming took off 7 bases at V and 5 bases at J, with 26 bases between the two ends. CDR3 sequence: CAITSHMVDSVRYGYTF. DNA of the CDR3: TGTGCCATCACCAGCCACATGGTGGATAGTGTCCGGTATGGCTACACCTTC.

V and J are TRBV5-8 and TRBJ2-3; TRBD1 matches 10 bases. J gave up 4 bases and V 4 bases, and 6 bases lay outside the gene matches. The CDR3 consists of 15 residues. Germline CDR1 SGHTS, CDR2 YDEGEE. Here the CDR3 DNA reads TGTGCCAGCAGCCCCGGGACAGGGGTGGCAGATACGCAGTATTTT. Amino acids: CASSPGTGVADTQYF.

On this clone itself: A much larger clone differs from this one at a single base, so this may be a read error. CDR3 sequence reads: CASSLGQNYGYTF. CDR3 DNA sequence: TGTGCCAGCAGCTTGGGACAGAACTATGGCTACACCTTC. The chain couples TRBV5-6 to TRBJ1-2; tentatively, D is TRBD1 (5 bases). Between the trimmed V and J ends, which lost 0 bases and 2 bases, there was a span of 5 bases. CDR1 is SGHDT and CDR2 is YYEEEE in the germline V gene. The length of the CDR3 is 13 residues.

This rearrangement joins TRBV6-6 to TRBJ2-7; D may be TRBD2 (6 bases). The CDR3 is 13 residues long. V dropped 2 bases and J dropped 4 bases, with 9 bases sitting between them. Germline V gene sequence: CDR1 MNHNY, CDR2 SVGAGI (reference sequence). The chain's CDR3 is CASSYDGGYEQYF. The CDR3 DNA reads TGTGCCAGCAGTTACGATGGGGGGTACGAGCAGTACTTC.

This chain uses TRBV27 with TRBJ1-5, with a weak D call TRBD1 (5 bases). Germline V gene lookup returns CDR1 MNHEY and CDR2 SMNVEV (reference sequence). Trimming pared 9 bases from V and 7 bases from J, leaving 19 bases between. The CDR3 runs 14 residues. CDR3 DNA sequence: TGTGCCAGTAAAGATACAGGAGAATTCCAGCCCCAGCATTTT. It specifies CASKDTGEFQPQHF.

The CDR3 DNA sequence: TGCGCCAGCAGCCCACAACCTAGCGGAGCAACTCCCCACGAGCAGTACTTC. Its protein product is CASSPQPSGATPHEQYF. V is TRBV4-3 and J is TRBJ2-7; 7 bases map to TRBD2. CDR3 size: 17 residues. Germline assignment: CDR1 LGHNA and CDR2 YSLEER. The V gene end was trimmed by 4 bases and the J gene end by 5 bases; junction bases not matched to a gene: 17.

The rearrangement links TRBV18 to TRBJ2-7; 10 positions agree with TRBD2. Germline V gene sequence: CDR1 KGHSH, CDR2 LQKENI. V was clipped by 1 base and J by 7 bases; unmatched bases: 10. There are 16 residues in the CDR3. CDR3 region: CASSPLEAGGPREQYF. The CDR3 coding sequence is TGTGCCAGCTCACCACTGGAAGCGGGAGGGCCGCGGGAGCAGTACTTC.

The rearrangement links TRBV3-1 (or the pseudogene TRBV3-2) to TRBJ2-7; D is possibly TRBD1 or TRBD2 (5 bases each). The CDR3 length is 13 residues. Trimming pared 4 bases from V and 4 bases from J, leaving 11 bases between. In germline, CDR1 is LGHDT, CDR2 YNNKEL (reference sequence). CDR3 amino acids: CASSPGARYEQYF. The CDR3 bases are TGTGCCAGCAGCCCCGGGGCGCGGTACGAGCAGTACTTC.

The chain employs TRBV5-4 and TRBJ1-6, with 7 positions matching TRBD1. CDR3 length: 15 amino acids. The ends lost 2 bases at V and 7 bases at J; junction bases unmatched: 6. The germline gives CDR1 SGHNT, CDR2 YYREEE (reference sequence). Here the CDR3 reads CASSLGGGSNSPLHF. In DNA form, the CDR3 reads TGTGCCAGCAGCTTAGGAGGGGGCTCCAATTCACCCCTCCACTTT.